The 17 T cell receptor beta chains listed next were all sequenced from one sample in a study of PD-L1 blockade in urothelial cancer (TCRdb year 2017). Libraries were built with the immunoSEQ multiplex PCR assay. TCRdb limited this immuneACCESS table to in-frame rearrangements with V and J called. A share of clones is missing; checked studies link under half to unresolved V genes, and the rest is unexplained. In all, the sample holds 46,000 or so clones, and nearly 90% of those were seen once. Less than 10% of the sample belongs to the ten largest clones. Sample: PBMCs, taken around atezolizumab (anti-PD-L1) treatment. The receptor source for this set is a man in his fifties or sixties with urothelial cancer.

V and J are TRBV18 and TRBJ1-3; D is uncertain. The CDR3 contains 15 residues. Germline values: CDR1 KGHSH, CDR2 LQKENI. Trimming removed 3 bases from V and 0 bases from J, with 9 bases in between. The CDR3 DNA reads TGTGCCAGCTCACCTCCGACTTCCTCTGGAAACACCATATATTTT. Translating gives CASSPPTSSGNTIYF. Supplemented by reference TRBV18 and TRBJ1-3, the full variable domain reads NAGVMQNPRHLVRRRGQEARLRCSPMKGHSHVYWYRQLPEEGLKFMVYLQKENIIDESGMPKERFSAEFPKEGPSILRIQQVVRGDSAAYFCASSPPTSSGNTIYFGEGSWLTVV.

The CDR3 nucleotides read TGCGCCAGCAGTACGATACCGGACAGCGGATCACCCCTCCACTTT. Residues: CASSTIPDSGSPLHF. The gene calls are TRBV5-1 and TRBJ1-6; a weak D match, TRBD1 (6 bases). The V gene lost 5 bases and the J gene lost 10 bases, with 19 bases spanning the gap. Looked up from germline, CDR1 is SGHRS and CDR2 is YFSETQ. The length of the CDR3 is 15 residues.

The V and J genes are TRBV7-9 and TRBJ1-1; TRBD1 might be the D (6 bases). Germline CDR1 SEHNR, CDR2 FQNEAQ (reference sequence). The V and J ends lost 5 bases and 1 base respectively, with 14 bases between them. This CDR3 comprises 15 residues. CDR3 amino acids: CASSPHGTKNTEAFF. CDR3 sequence (DNA): TGTGCCAGCAGCCCTCACGGGACAAAGAACACTGAAGCTTTCTTT.

The genes are TRBV7-2 and TRBJ2-7; TRBD1 might be the D (5 bases). There are 15 residues in the CDR3. Deletions cut 5 bases from V and 4 bases from J, with 18 bases between. Germline CDR1 and CDR2: SGHTA and FQGNSA. CDR3 amino acids: CASSKTAIGAYEQYF. As DNA, the CDR3 is TGTGCCAGCAGCAAGACGGCTATTGGGGCTTACGAGCAGTACTTC.

The chain is built from TRBV9 and TRBJ1-1; 8 nucleotides line up with TRBD1. CDR3 length: 15 amino acids. V was clipped by 5 bases and J by 8 bases; unmatched bases: 14. CDR1 is SGDLS, CDR2 YYNGEE, per germline. The DNA of the CDR3 is TGTGCCAGCAGGGACCTCGGACAGGGCGAGGTGGAAGCTTTCTTT. Its translation: CASRDLGQGEVEAFF.

V gene TRBV7-8 combines with J gene TRBJ2-1; D is possibly TRBD2 (6 bases). This CDR3 comprises 15 residues. The V and J ends lost 5 bases and 7 bases respectively, with 18 bases between them. Looked up from germline, CDR1 is SGHVS and CDR2 is FQNEAQ. Here the CDR3 DNA reads TGTGCCAGCAGCCCCAGGGCGGGGTTGCCTAATGAGCAGTTCTTC. This gives the protein CASSPRAGLPNEQFF.

V gene TRBV2 combines with J gene TRBJ2-1; TRBD2 agrees at 13 bases. Germline values: CDR1 SNHLY, CDR2 FYNNEI. With V trimmed by 5 bases and J by 10 bases, 8 bases remained unmatched. The CDR3 loop spans 15 amino acids. The CDR3: CASSPTSGGAQEQFF. In DNA form, the CDR3 reads TGTGCCAGCAGTCCAACTAGCGGGGGGGCCCAGGAGCAGTTCTTC. The full variable domain, rest sourced from reference TRBV2 and TRBJ2-1, is EPEVTQTPSHQVTQMGQEVILRCVPISNHLYFYWYRQILGQKVEFLVSFYNNEISEKSEIFDDQFSVERPDGSNFTLKIRSTKLEDSAMYFCASSPTSGGAQEQFFGPGTRLTVL.

The chain recombines TRBV15 with TRBJ1-6; 10 positions agree with TRBD1. This CDR3 region has 15 residues. CDR1 is LNHNV and CDR2 is YYDKDF in the germline V gene (reference sequence). The V segment lost 5 bases and the J segment 7 bases; nucleotides outside the gene matches: 5. The CDR3 loop is CATSEAGQGNSPLHF. The DNA for the CDR3 is TGTGCCACCAGCGAGGCGGGACAGGGGAATTCACCCCTCCACTTT.

This clone was seen only once. The J gene is TRBJ1-1, the V gene TRBV19; 8 bases line up with TRBD1. With 3 bases clipped from V and 2 bases from J, the junction kept 2 bases outside the gene matches. Germline CDR1 LNHDA, CDR2 SQIVND (reference sequence). The CDR3 is 14 amino acids. The CDR3 loop is CASSIQGANTEAFF. CDR3 in DNA: TGTGCCAGTAGTATTCAGGGGGCAAACACTGAAGCTTTCTTT. Based on the CDR3 plus reference TRBV19 and TRBJ1-1, the full variable domain is DGGITQSPKYLFRKEGQNVTLSCEQNLNHDAMYWYRQDPGQGLRLIYYSQIVNDFQKGDIAEGYSVSREKKESFPLTVTSAQKNPTAFYLCASSIQGANTEAFFGQGTRLTVV.

The chain is built from TRBV18 and TRBJ2-7; maybe TRBD2 (5 bases). V dropped 5 bases and J dropped 3 bases, with 14 bases sitting between them. The CDR3 is 14 amino acids. CDR1 KGHSH and CDR2 LQKENI come from the germline V gene. The CDR3 DNA reads TGTGCCAGCTCAAGATCAGATCGGGACTACGAGCAGTACTTC. As protein: CASSRSDRDYEQYF.

The rearrangement links TRBV28 to TRBJ2-5, with D possibly matching TRBD2 (6 bases). Germline V CDR1 and CDR2: MDHEN, SYDVKM. The CDR3 runs 15 residues. Deletions cut 4 bases from V and 4 bases from J, with 16 bases between. CDR3 sequence: CASSSQDGTLETQYF. The CDR3 DNA reads TGTGCCAGCAGTTCTCAAGACGGGACTTTAGAGACCCAGTACTTC.

V usage is TRBV11-2 and J usage is TRBJ2-3; tentatively, D is TRBD2 (6 bases). There are 16 residues in the CDR3. CDR1 and CDR2 (germline): SGHAT, FQNNGV. Trimming removed 5 bases at V and 2 bases at J, with 17 bases between. The CDR3 loop reads CASSRFGTFDTDTQYF. CDR3 coding DNA: TGTGCCAGCAGCCGGTTCGGGACTTTCGACACAGATACGCAGTATTTT.

The V call is TRBV19, the J call TRBJ2-5; 16 bases match TRBD2. The CDR3 runs 17 residues. Germline V gives CDR1 LNHDA, CDR2 SQIVND (reference sequence). V lost 5 bases, J lost 3 bases, and 6 bases stayed unmatched. The DNA of the CDR3 is TGTGCCAGTAGTCCGGGACTAGCGGGGGGGTTAGAAGAGACCCAGTACTTC. Protein product: CASSPGLAGGLEETQYF.

This chain connects TRBV4-3 to TRBJ2-2; TRBD1 matches 7 bases. Unmatched junction bases numbered 5, after V lost 2 bases and J lost 5 bases. Looked up from germline, CDR1 is LGHNA and CDR2 is YSLEER. This CDR3 has 15 residues. For the CDR3, the DNA is TGCGCCAGCAGCCAACCGCCGACAGGGACCGGGGAGCTGTTTTTT. It encodes CASSQPPTGTGELFF.

This clone was detected once. The V gene is TRBV6-6, the J gene TRBJ2-5; TRBD1 matches at 9 bases. Germline loops: CDR1 MNHNY, CDR2 SVGAGI (reference sequence). Trimming removed 2 bases from V and 13 bases from J; junction bases left unmatched: 8. The CDR3 sequence is 13 residues long. CDR3 region: CASSYGDRVLPYF. The CDR3 region has the DNA TGTGCCAGCAGTTACGGGGACAGGGTCCTACCGTACTTC.

The rearrangement links TRBV6-5 to TRBJ1-1; D is uncertain. The CDR3 contains 16 residues. Germline CDR1 and CDR2: MNHEY and SVGAGI. Trimming pared 2 bases from V and 6 bases from J, leaving 19 bases between. The CDR3: CASSYSFEAPSPEAFF. CDR3 DNA: TGTGCCAGCAGTTACAGCTTTGAAGCCCCGAGTCCTGAAGCTTTCTTT.

The V gene is TRBV28, the J gene TRBJ2-5; D might be TRBD1 (6 bases). The CDR3 runs 14 residues. Trimming removed 2 bases from V and 2 bases from J, with 9 bases in between. The germline gives CDR1 MDHEN, CDR2 SYDVKM. CDR3 residues: CASSLPTGQETQYF. The CDR3 region has the DNA TGTGCCAGCAGTTTACCTACAGGGCAAGAGACCCAGTACTTC.